These 7 T cell receptor beta chains came from one sample sequenced in a study of long-term antiretroviral therapy in people with HIV. Samples were assayed with immunoSEQ v3.0 at survey level. Using immunoSEQ multiplex PCR, the repertoire was profiled, and TCRdb retains in-frame clones only, with some absent. Among approximately 25,000 clones listed, just over 85% were seen once. The sequencing here drew on unsorted PBMCs, taken 1.2 years after starting antiretroviral therapy. The receptors were gathered from a man over 45 with HIV.

This chain links TRBV6-5 with TRBJ2-2; D assignment may be TRBD1 or TRBD2 (5 bases each). V was pared by 8 bases and J by 5 bases, with 12 bases between. The CDR3 length is 13 residues. Germline CDR1 is MNHEY and CDR2 is SVGAGI. The CDR3 region has the DNA TGTGCCAGCGGGGCAGGGAGAACCGGGGAGCTGTTTTTT. This codes for CASGAGRTGELFF.

The gene calls are TRBV11-2 and TRBJ2-3, with TRBD2 identical over 9 bases. V was pared by 5 bases and J by 4 bases, with 13 bases of the junction left unmatched. The CDR3 consists of 17 residues. The germline V gene has CDR1 SGHAT and CDR2 FQNNGV. The CDR3 protein is CASSVAGAGGISDTQYF. The CDR3 bases are TGTGCCAGCAGCGTAGCGGGCGCGGGGGGGATTTCAGATACGCAGTATTTT.

The V gene is TRBV5-1, the J gene TRBJ1-1, with TRBD1 as a possible D gene (5 bases). Germline CDR1 reads SGHRS; CDR2 reads YFSETQ. The V gene lost 0 bases and the J gene lost 0 bases, with 9 bases spanning the gap. This CDR3 spans 15 amino acids. In DNA, the CDR3 is TGCGCCAGCAGCTTGGAGGGGAGGATGAACACTGAAGCTTTCTTT. Amino acids: CASSLEGRMNTEAFF.

The table lists this clone with a count of one. The chain links TRBV5-1 to TRBJ1-2; 7 bases map to TRBD1. The length of the CDR3 is 15 residues. Germline V CDR1 and CDR2: SGHRS, YFSETQ. V dropped 0 bases and J dropped 7; count of bases not matched to a gene: 9. In nucleotides, the CDR3 is TGCGCCAGCAGCTTGGGAGGGACAGCCGACTTTGGCTACACCTTC. Encoded protein: CASSLGGTADFGYTF.

This clone was picked up one time. V gene TRBV6-5 combines with J gene TRBJ1-6, with D possibly being TRBD1 (5 bases). Trimming left V 6 bases short and J 10 bases short, with 19 bases between. Germline loops: CDR1 MNHEY, CDR2 SVGAGI. The CDR3 runs 15 residues. The CDR3 coding sequence is TGTGCCAGCAGACGAGCGGAATGGCAGGGATCACCCCTCCACTTT. This gives the protein CASRRAEWQGSPLHF.

This chain links TRBV10-2 with TRBJ2-1, with 7 positions matching TRBD1. Germline-derived CDR1 and CDR2 are WSHSY and SAAADI. The trim removed 6 bases at V and 2 bases at J, leaving 4 bases unmatched. CDR3 length equals 14 residues. The CDR3 loop is CASRSGQAYNEQFF. CDR3 nucleotide sequence: TGCGCCAGCAGATCAGGACAGGCCTACAATGAGCAGTTCTTC.

The chain links TRBV14 to TRBJ2-7, with 8 bases identical to TRBD2. The germline gives CDR1 SGHDN, CDR2 FVKESK. The V gene end was trimmed by 1 base and the J gene end by 4 bases; junction bases not matched to a gene: 3. The CDR3 runs 14 residues. In DNA, the CDR3 is TGTGCCAGCAGCCAAGGGACGGGAGGGTACGAGCAGTACTTC. Its protein product is CASSQGTGGYEQYF.